The entry below gives a single TCR beta chain sequence along with its context. Its antigen is undetermined. The data derive from a study of T cell responses to AZD1222 COVID-19 vaccine. Findings of the study overall: Baseline seropositives among AZD1222 recipients totaled only five to seven.

Trimming cost V 3 bases and J 0 bases, with 15 bases left between them. Germline V gives CDR1 SGHNT, CDR2 YYREEE (reference sequence). The CDR3 contains 16 residues. TCRdb's copy holds only in-frame clones and misses some; the assay was immunoSEQ multiplex PCR. The repertoire includes roughly 100,000 clones, about 88% of them detected once, and 9% to 9.5% sits in the top ten. The sequence was collected from an adult in good health. The sequenced sample was peripheral blood, obtained on day 0 of AZD1222 vaccination. This chain uses TRBV5-4 with TRBJ1-1; D may be TRBD1 (5 bases). The CDR3 DNA reads as TGTGCCAGCAGCTCCCCGGGACGCCCCATGAACACTGAAGCTTTCTTT. Translation: CASSSPGRPMNTEAFF.